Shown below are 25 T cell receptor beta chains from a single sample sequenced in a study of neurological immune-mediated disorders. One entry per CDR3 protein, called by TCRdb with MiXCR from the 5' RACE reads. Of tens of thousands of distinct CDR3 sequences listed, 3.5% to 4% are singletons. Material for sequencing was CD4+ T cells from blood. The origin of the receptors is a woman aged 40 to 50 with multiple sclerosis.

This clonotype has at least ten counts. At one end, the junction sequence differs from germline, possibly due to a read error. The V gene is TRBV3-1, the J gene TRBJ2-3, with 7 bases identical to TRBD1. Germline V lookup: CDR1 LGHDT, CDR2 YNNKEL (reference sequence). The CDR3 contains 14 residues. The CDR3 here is CASSLGQATYTQYF. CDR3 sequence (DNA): TGTGCCAGCAGCCTTGGACAGGCCACATATACGCAGTATTTT.

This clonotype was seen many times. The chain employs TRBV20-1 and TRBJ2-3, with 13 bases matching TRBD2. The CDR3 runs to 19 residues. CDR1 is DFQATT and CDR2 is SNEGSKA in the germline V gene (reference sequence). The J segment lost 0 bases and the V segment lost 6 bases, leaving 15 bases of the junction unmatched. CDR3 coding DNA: TGCAGTGCCGATTCGACTAGCGGGGGGCCAGACGCTAGCACAGATACGCAGTATTTT. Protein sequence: CSADSTSGGPDASTDTQYF.

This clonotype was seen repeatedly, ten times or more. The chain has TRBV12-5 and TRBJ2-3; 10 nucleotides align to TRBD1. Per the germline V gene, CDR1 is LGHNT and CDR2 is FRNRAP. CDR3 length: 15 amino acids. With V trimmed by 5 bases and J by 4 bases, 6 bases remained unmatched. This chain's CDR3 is CASGRGTGDSDTQYF. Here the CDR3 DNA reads TGTGCTAGTGGTCGGGGGACAGGGGATTCAGATACGCAGTATTTT.

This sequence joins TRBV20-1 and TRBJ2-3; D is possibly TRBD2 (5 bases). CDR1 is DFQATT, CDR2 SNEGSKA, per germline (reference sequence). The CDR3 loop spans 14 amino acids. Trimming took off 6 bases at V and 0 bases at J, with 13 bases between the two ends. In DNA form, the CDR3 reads TGCAGTGCCGTACAGCGGATAAGCACAGATACGCAGTATTTT. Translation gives CSAVQRISTDTQYF.

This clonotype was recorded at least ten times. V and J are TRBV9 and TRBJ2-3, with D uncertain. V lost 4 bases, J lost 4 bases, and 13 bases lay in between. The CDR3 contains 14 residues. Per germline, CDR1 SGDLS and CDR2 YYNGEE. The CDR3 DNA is TGTGCCAGCAGCAGCCGTGAGTCAGCAGATACGCAGTATTTT. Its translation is CASSSRESADTQYF.

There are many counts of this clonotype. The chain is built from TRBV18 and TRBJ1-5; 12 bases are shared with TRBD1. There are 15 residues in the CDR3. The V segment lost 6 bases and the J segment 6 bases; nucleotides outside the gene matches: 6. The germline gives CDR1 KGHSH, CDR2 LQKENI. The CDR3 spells CASSAGQGAFQPQHF. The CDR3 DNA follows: TGTGCCAGCTCCGCGGGACAGGGGGCTTTTCAGCCCCAGCATTTT.

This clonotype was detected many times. Written as DNA, the CDR3 is TGTGCCAGCAGCTTACAGAATCAGCCCCAGCATTTT. It specifies CASSLQNQPQHF. V is TRBV7-9 and J is TRBJ1-5; no clear D. Trimming took off 2 bases at V and 4 bases at J, with 3 bases between the two ends. The CDR3 extends over 12 amino acids. Looked up from germline, CDR1 is SEHNR and CDR2 is FQNEAQ (reference sequence).

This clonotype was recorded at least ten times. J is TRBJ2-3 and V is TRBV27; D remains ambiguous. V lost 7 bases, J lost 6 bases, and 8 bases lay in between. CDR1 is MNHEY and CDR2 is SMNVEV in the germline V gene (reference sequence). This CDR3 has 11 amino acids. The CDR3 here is CASTQRDTQYF. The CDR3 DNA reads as TGTGCCAGCACCCAAAGGGATACGCAGTATTTT.

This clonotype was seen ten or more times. The CDR3 bases are TGCGCCAGCAGCCTCGGGACAGATCAGCCCCAGCATTTT. The encoded protein is CASSLGTDQPQHF. The chain joins TRBV5-1 to TRBJ1-5; 7 bases agree with TRBD1. Germline V lookup: CDR1 SGHRS, CDR2 YFSETQ. The CDR3 is 13 residues long. Trimming at V came to 4 bases and at J to 5 bases, leaving 3 bases not matched to a gene.

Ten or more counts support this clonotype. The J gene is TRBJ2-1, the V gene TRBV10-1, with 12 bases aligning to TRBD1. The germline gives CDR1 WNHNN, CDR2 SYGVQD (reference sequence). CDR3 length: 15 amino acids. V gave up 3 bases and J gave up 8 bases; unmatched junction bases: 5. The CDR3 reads CASSDGTGGIDEQFF. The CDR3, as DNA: TGCGCCAGCAGTGATGGGACAGGGGGCATCGATGAGCAGTTCTTC.

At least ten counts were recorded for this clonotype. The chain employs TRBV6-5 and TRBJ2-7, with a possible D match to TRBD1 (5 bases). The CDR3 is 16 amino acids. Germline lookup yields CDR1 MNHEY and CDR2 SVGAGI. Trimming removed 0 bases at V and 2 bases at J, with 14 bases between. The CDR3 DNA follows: TGTGCCAGCAGTTACTCCCTCCTGGACAACCCCTACGAGCAGTACTTC. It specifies CASSYSLLDNPYEQYF.

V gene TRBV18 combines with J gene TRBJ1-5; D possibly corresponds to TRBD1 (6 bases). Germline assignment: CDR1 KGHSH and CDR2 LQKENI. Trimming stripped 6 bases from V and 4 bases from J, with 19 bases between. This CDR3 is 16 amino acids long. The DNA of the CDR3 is TGTGCCAGCTCCCGAGAGGGGGGAAAAGGAAATCAGCCCCAGCATTTT. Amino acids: CASSREGGKGNQPQHF.

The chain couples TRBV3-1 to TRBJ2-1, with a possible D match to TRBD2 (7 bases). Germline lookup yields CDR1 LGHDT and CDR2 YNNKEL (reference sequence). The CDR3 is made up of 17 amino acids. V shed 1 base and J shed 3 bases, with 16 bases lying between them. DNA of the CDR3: TGTGCCAGCAGCCAAGGGGGTGCGGGGGCCCGCTACAATGAGCAGTTCTTC. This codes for CASSQGGAGARYNEQFF.

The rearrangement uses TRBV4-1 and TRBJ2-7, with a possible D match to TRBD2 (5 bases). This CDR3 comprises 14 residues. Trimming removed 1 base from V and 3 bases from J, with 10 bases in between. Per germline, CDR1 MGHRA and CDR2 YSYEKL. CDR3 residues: CASSQVVGSYEQYF. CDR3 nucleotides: TGCGCCAGCAGCCAAGTCGTAGGGAGCTACGAGCAGTACTTC.

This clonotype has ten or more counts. The CDR3 nucleotides read TGTGCCACCAGTGAACGGACAGAATGGCGCACCGGGGAGCTGTTTTTT. It yields the protein CATSERTEWRTGELFF. The J gene is TRBJ2-2, the V gene TRBV24-1; D is perhaps TRBD1 (6 bases). There are 16 residues in the CDR3. Deletions cut 4 bases from V and 4 bases from J, with 15 bases between. Germline V gene data show CDR1 as KGHDR and CDR2 as SFDVKD.

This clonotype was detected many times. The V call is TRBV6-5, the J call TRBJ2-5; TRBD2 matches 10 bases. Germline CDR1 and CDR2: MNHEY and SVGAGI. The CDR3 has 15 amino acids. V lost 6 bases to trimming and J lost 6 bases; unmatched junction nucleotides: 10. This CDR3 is CASSAGTSVRKTQYF. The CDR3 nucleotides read TGTGCCAGCAGCGCCGGGACTAGCGTTCGAAAGACCCAGTACTTC.

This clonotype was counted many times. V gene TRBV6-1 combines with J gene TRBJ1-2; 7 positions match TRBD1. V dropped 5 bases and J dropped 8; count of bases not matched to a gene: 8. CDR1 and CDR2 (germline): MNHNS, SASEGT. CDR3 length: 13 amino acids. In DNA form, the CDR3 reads TGTGCCAGCAGTACGGGACAGTTAAAAGGCTACACCTTC. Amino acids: CASSTGQLKGYTF.

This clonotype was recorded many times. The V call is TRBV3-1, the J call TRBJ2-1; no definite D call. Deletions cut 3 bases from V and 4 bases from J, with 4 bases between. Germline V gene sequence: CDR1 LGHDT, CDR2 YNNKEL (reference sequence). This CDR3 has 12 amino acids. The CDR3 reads CASSHKYNEQFF. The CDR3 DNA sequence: TGTGCCAGCAGCCACAAATACAATGAGCAGTTCTTC.

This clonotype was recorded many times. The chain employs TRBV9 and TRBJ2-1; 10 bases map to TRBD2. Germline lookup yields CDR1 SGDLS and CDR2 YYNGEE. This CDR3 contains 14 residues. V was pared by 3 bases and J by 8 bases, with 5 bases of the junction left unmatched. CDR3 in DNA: TGTGCCAGCAGCGGTAGCGGGGGGATGTATGAGCAGTTCTTC. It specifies CASSGSGGMYEQFF.

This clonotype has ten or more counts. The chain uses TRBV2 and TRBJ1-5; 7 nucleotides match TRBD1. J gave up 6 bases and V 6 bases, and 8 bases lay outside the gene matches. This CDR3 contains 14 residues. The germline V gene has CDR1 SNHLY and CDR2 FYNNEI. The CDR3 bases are TGTGCCAGCAGATCCGACAGGGTAGGTCAGCCCCAGCATTTT. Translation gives CASRSDRVGQPQHF.

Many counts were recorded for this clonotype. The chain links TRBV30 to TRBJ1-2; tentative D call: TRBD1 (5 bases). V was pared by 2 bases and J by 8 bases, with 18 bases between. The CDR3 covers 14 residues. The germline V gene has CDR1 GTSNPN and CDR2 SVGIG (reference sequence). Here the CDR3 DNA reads TGTGCCTGGAGTTTTCCAGGGTACTATGGGGGCTACACCTTC. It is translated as CAWSFPGYYGGYTF.

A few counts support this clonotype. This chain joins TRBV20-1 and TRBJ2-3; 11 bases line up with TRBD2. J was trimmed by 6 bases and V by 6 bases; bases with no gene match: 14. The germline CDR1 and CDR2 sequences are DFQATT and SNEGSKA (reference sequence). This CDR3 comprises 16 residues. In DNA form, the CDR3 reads TGCAGTGCCACCAGGAGACTAGCGGGGTTTCAGGATACGCAGTATTTT. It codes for CSATRRLAGFQDTQYF.

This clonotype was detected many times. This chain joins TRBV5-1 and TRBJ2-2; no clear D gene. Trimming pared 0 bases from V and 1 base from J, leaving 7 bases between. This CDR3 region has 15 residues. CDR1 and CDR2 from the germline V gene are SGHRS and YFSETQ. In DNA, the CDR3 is TGCGCCAGCAGCTTGGGCGAATTGAACACCGGGGAGCTGTTTTTT. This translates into CASSLGELNTGELFF.

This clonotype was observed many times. Written as DNA, the CDR3 is TGCGCCAGCAGCCGTTCGACAGGGAACACTGAAGCTTTCTTT. It specifies CASSRSTGNTEAFF. The V gene is TRBV5-1, the J gene TRBJ1-1, with D tentatively TRBD1 (6 bases). CDR3 size: 14 residues. The germline V gene has CDR1 SGHRS and CDR2 YFSETQ. V gave up 4 bases and J gave up 1 base, with 11 bases separating them. Combining the CDR3 with reference TRBV5-1 and TRBJ1-1 gives the whole variable domain KAGVTQTPRYLIKTRGQQVTLSCSPISGHRSVSWYQQTPGQGLQFLFEYFSETQRNKGNFPGRFSGRQFSNSRSEMNVSTLELGDSALYLCASSRSTGNTEAFFGQGTRLTVV.

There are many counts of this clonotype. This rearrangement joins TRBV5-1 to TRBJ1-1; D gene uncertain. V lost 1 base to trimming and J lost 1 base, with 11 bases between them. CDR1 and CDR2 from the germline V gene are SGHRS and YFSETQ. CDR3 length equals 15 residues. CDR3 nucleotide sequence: TGCGCCAGCAGCTTGTTGGGCAGCTCGAACACTGAAGCTTTCTTT. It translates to CASSLLGSSNTEAFF.